This T cell receptor beta chain was captured by sequencing in a study of human T cells and chemical hapten exposure. About the study: Variability of per-sample TCR yields stemmed mainly from small differences in pooled library volume.

Via MiXCR, TCRdb re-called the RACE reads, giving one row per CDR3 protein. The profile shows around 99,000 distinct CDR3 sequences, around 11% of them singletons. The CDR3 runs to 12 residues. CDR1 is LNHDA, CDR2 SQIVND, per germline (reference sequence). V was cut by 10 bases and J by 2 bases, with 12 bases left in between. Time point defined: patch test 1, 2 weeks after DPC sensitization. Sample treatment: therapeutic diphenylcyclopropenone sensitization with weekly scalp DPC. Sequenced here: whole blood, sampled in connection with sensitization to the hapten diphenylcyclopropenone (DPC). This chain links TRBV19 with TRBJ2-7; D is possibly TRBD2 (5 bases). This receptor was obtained from a woman between 40 and 50 years old with alopecia areata. Some clones in this sample may be carry-over from other donors' samples. The CDR3 loop is CATQEVPYEQYF. As DNA, the CDR3 is TGTGCCACTCAGGAGGTACCCTACGAGCAGTACTTC. Looking up the rest from reference TRBV19 and TRBJ2-7 gives the full variable domain: DGGITQSPKYLFRKEGQNVTLSCEQNLNHDAMYWYRQDPGQGLRLIYYSQIVNDFQKGDIAEGYSVSREKKESFPLTVTSAQKNPTAFYLCATQEVPYEQYFGPGTRLTVT.